What follows are 8 T cell receptor beta chains derived from one specimen sequenced in a study of blood T cell repertoires in COVID-19. The assay was immunoSEQ multiplex PCR, and TCRdb's table has in-frame clones only and misses some. The sample has over 85,000 clones; 92% are singletons. The sample was peripheral blood. The source is a woman between 50 and 59 years old with COVID-19, enrolled during active disease.

This clone has a handful of counts. This rearrangement joins TRBV27 to TRBJ1-4, with 7 nucleotides matching TRBD1. Germline V CDR1 and CDR2: MNHEY, SMNVEV (reference sequence). V lost 3 bases to trimming and J lost 0 bases; unmatched junction nucleotides: 4. The CDR3 is made up of 16 amino acids. In nucleotides, the CDR3 is TGTGCCAGCAGTTTTTACAGGGGTTCAACTAATGAAAAACTGTTTTTT. Amino acids: CASSFYRGSTNEKLFF.

This clone was detected only once. The chain links TRBV11-2 to TRBJ1-6, with D tentatively TRBD1 (6 bases). Germline lookup yields CDR1 SGHAT and CDR2 FQNNGV. Trimming pared 3 bases from V and 8 bases from J, leaving 26 bases between. The CDR3 is 19 amino acids. In DNA, the CDR3 is TGTGCCAGCAGCTTGAGGCCAGGACAGACCAAAGCTCCGCATTCACCCCTCCACTTT. Residues: CASSLRPGQTKAPHSPLHF.

The chain carries TRBV6-6 and TRBJ1-2; 7 bases fit TRBD1. This CDR3 has 15 residues. Per the germline V gene, CDR1 is MNHNY and CDR2 is SVGAGI (reference sequence). The V segment lost 5 bases and the J segment 4 bases; nucleotides outside the gene matches: 10. CDR3 loop: CASSPRQGSPYGYTF. CDR3 nucleotides: TGTGCCAGCAGTCCCAGACAGGGCTCCCCCTATGGCTACACCTTC.

The chain recombines TRBV7-8 with TRBJ2-7, with D perhaps matching TRBD1 (6 bases). The CDR3 contains 16 residues. Germline CDR1 SGHVS, CDR2 FQNEAQ. The V and J ends lost 1 base and 3 bases respectively, with 16 bases between them. CDR3 in DNA: TGTGCCAGCAGCTTAGACCCGCGGACAGTCTTCTACGAGCAGTACGTC. This sequence encodes CASSLDPRTVFYEQYV.

This clone occurred once. The rearrangement links TRBV28 to TRBJ1-2; D ambiguous. Germline V gives CDR1 MDHEN, CDR2 SYDVKM. The CDR3 runs 12 residues. V was clipped by 6 bases and J by 3 bases, with 8 bases between them. The DNA for the CDR3 is TGTGCCAGCAGGATAGCGTACTATGGCTACACCTTC. This sequence encodes CASRIAYYGYTF.

This sequence joins TRBV12-5 and TRBJ1-1; possibly TRBD1 for D (5 bases). Trimming pared 1 base from V and 5 bases from J, leaving 11 bases between. Looked up from germline, CDR1 is LGHNT and CDR2 is FRNRAP. The CDR3 runs to 14 residues. CDR3 bases: TGTGCTAGTGGTTTGGACAGGTTTAGGACTGAAGCTTTCTTT. It codes for CASGLDRFRTEAFF.

V and J are TRBV6-2 or TRBV6-3 and TRBJ2-1; D remains unclear. Germline V gene lookup returns CDR1 MNHEY and CDR2 SVGEGT. The V end was cut by 5 bases, the J end by 8 bases, with 13 bases between. The CDR3 length is 13 residues. CDR3 sequence (DNA): TGTGCCAGCAGTCTGGCGGCCCAATATGAGCAGTTCTTC. This codes for CASSLAAQYEQFF.

The V and J genes are TRBV30 and TRBJ1-2; D may be TRBD1 (5 bases). V shed 3 bases and J shed 4 bases, with 6 bases lying between them. This CDR3 is 11 amino acids long. Per germline, CDR1 GTSNPN and CDR2 SVGIG (reference sequence). CDR3 coding DNA: TGTGCCTGGAGGACAGTCTATGGCTACACCTTC. Translation: CAWRTVYGYTF.